The rows below give T cell receptor beta chains drawn from one sample of a study of blood T cell repertoires in COVID-19. Assay: immunoSEQ multiplex PCR; the TCRdb copy retains only in-frame clones and omits some. The profile shows roughly 140,000 clones, around 87% of them singletons. Sequencing used peripheral blood. The receptors here all came from a human donor in a cohort sampled during active COVID-19. Each CDR3 is given with its conserved first and last residue. The order of the fields is D gene, clone size, J gene, V gene, CDR3 DNA, CDR3 protein. D genes are given only for firm matches. The size of a clone is reported for some rows only, either as once, few or many, or as a class for expanded clones.

TRBD2	once	TRBJ2-3	TRBV4-1	TGCGCCAGCAGCCAGACCTTTGGGGCGGGAGCAGATACGCAGTATTTT	CASSQTFGAGADTQYF
NA	NA	TRBJ2-1	TRBV11-2	TGTGCCAGCAGCTTAGAAGCAGGGCCCGGGGGCAATGAGCAGTTCTTC	CASSLEAGPGGNEQFF
NA	NA	TRBJ2-1	TRBV9	TGTGCCAGCAGCGTAGCGAAGGGGCACGGAACCTACAATGAGCAGTTCTTC	CASSVAKGHGTYNEQFF
TRBD1	NA	TRBJ1-4	TRBV27	TGTGCCAGCAGTTTAAGGGGGTGGACAGGGGGTAATGAAAAACTGTTTTTT	CASSLRGWTGGNEKLFF
TRBD2	NA	TRBJ2-5	TRBV7-6	TGTGCCAGCAGCTTATTGGGAGGGCGAGAGACCCAGTACTTC	CASSLLGGRETQYF
NA	NA	TRBJ1-2	TRBV6-4	TGTGCCACCCCCCAAACTCCGAACTCTAACTATGGCTACACCTTC	CATPQTPNSNYGYTF
NA	NA	TRBJ1-2	TRBV18	TGTGCCAGCTCACCAGTGGGGGCGCCGCTCGCCTTC	CASSPVGAPLAF
NA	NA	TRBJ1-1	TRBV30	TGTGCCTGGAGTGTACAAGTGAACACTGAAGCTTTCTTT	CAWSVQVNTEAFF
NA	NA	TRBJ1-2	TRBV4-1	TGCGCCAGCAGCCAAGATCTAAGGGGAAGGAACTATGGCTACACCTTC	CASSQDLRGRNYGYTF
TRBD1	once	TRBJ2-7	TRBV7-9	TGTGCCAGCAGCGGGGGACAGGGCGGGTCCTACGAGCAGTACTTC	CASSGGQGGSYEQYF
NA	NA	TRBJ2-7	TRBV28	TGTGCCAGCAGCACTACTTACGAGCAGTACTTC	CASSTTYEQYF
NA	NA	TRBJ1-6	TRBV5-4	TGTGCCAGCAGCTTTACAGGGATCAAGGATTCACCCCTCCACTTT	CASSFTGIKDSPLHF
TRBD1	NA	TRBJ2-7	TRBV7-9	TGTGCCAGCAGTCAAACAGGGGGCAACGAGCAGTACTTC	CASSQTGGNEQYF
TRBD2	NA	TRBJ2-1	TRBV19	TGTGCCAGTAGTATAGGGCTAGCGGGAGTAAATGAGCAGTTCTTC	CASSIGLAGVNEQFF
TRBD1	NA	TRBJ1-2	TRBV28	TGTGCCAGCAGGCCAACAGGGGGTGGTGGCTACACCTTC	CASRPTGGGGYTF
NA	NA	TRBJ2-5	TRBV7-6	TGTGCCAGCAGCTTAAACGTTGGAGGGGAGACCCAGTACTTC	CASSLNVGGETQYF
NA	once	TRBJ2-3	TRBV10-3	TGTGCCACGACAGGAGTTAGCACAGATACGCAGTATTTT	CATTGVSTDTQYF
NA	NA	TRBJ1-4	TRBV5-1	TGCGCCAGCAGCTTGGGCGAGGGAGGAACTAATGAAAAACTGTTTTTT	CASSLGEGGTNEKLFF
NA	few	TRBJ2-7	TRBV15	TGTGCCACCAGCAGAGCAACAGGGTTGCAGTACTTC	CATSRATGLQYF
NA	NA	TRBJ2-5	TRBV28	TGTGCCAGCAGTCCCTGGGGGGGCAAAGAGACCCAGTACTTC	CASSPWGGKETQYF
TRBD2	once	TRBJ2-1	TRBV7-9	TGTGCCAGCAGCTTGGGTCGTAGCGGGAGTCAATATGAGCAGTTCTTC	CASSLGRSGSQYEQFF
TRBD2	NA	TRBJ2-1	TRBV9	TGTGCCAGCAGCGTTGGACTAGGGGACTACAATGAGCAGTTCTTC	CASSVGLGDYNEQFF
TRBD1	once	TRBJ1-2	TRBV6-5	TGTGCCAGCACCACGGGACAGGGGGCGAATAATGGCTACACCTTC	CASTTGQGANNGYTF
TRBD1	NA	TRBJ2-4	TRBV10-3	TGTGCCATCAGGGCCGGGACAGGGGCGGGCAAAAACATTCAGTACTTC	CAIRAGTGAGKNIQYF
TRBD2	NA	TRBJ2-7	TRBV19	TGTGCCAGTAGTATACGGCTAGCGGGAGCAACCTACGAGCAGTACTTC	CASSIRLAGATYEQYF